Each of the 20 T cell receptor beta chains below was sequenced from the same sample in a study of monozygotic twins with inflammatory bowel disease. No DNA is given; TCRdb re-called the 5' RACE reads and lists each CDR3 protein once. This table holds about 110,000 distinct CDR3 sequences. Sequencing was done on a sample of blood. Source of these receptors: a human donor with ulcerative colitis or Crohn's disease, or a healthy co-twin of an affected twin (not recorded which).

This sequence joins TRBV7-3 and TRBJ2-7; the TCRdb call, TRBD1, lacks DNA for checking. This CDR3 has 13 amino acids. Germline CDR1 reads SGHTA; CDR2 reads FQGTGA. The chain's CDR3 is CASSPSTGGEQYF.

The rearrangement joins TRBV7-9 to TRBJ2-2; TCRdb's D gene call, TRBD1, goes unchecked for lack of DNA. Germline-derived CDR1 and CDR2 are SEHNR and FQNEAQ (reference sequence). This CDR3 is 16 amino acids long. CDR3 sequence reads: CASSSRGTGNTGELFF.

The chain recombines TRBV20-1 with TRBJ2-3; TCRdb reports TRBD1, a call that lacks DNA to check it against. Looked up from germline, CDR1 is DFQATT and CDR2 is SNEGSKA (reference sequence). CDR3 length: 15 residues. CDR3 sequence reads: CSARDRAGSTDTQYF.

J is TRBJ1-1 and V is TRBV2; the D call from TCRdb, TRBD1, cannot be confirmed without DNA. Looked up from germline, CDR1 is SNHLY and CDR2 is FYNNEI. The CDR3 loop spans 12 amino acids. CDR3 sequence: CASRPLTGRAFF.

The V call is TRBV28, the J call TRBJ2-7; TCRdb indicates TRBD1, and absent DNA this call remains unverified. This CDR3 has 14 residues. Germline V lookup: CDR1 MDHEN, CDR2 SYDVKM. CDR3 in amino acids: CASRLPGVGYEQYF.

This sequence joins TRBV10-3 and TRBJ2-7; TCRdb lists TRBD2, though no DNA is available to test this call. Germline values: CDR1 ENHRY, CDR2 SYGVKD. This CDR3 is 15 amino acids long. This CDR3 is CAISEAGSLVIGQYF.

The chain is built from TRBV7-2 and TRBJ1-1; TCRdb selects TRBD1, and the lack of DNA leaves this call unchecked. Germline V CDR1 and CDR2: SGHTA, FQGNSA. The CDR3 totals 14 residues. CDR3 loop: CASSPDRGSTEAFF.

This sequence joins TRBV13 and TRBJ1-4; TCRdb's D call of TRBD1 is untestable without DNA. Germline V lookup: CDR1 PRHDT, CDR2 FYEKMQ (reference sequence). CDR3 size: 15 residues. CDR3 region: CASSSTGRWNEKLFF.

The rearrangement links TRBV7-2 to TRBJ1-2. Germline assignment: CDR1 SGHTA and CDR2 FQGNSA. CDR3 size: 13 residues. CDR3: CASSPRGAGGYTF.

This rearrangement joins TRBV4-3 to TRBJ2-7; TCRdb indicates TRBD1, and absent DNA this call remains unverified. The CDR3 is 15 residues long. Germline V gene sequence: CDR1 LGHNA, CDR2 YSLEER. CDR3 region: CASSPSGTGDYEQYF.

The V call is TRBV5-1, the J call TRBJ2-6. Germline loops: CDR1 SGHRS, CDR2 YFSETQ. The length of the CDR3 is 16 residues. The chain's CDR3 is CASSLGRGSGANVLTF. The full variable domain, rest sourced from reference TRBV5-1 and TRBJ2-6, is KAGVTQTPRYLIKTRGQQVTLSCSPISGHRSVSWYQQTPGQGLQFLFEYFSETQRNKGNFPGRFSGRQFSNSRSEMNVSTLELGDSALYLCASSLGRGSGANVLTFGAGSRLTVL.

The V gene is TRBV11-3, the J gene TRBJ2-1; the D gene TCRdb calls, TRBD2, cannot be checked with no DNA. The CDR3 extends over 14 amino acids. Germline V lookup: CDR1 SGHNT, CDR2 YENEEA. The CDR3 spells CASSAGEDYNEQFF.

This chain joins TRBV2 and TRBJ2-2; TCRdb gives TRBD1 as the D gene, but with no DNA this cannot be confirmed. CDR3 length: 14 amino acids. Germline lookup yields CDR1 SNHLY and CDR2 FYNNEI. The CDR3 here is CASQGQGMAGELFF. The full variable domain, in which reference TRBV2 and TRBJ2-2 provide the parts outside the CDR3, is EPEVTQTPSHQVTQMGQEVILRCVPISNHLYFYWYRQILGQKVEFLVSFYNNEISEKSEIFDDQFSVERPDGSNFTLKIRSTKLEDSAMYFCASQGQGMAGELFFGEGSRLTVL.

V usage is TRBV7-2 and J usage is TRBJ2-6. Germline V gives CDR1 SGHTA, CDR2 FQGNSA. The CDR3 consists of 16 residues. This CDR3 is CASSFKTEPGANVLTF.

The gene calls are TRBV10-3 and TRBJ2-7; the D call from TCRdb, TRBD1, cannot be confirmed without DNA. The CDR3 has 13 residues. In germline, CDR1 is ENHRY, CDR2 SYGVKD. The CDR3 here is CAISGTGEYEQYF.

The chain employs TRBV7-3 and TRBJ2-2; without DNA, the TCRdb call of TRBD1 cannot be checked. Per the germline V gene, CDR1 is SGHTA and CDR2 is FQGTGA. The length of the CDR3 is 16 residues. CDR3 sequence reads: CASSSRAGVDTGELFF.

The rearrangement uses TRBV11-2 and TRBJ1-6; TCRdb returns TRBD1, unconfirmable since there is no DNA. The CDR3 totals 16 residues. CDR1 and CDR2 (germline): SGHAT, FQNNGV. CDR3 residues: CASSVQGSSYNSPLHF.

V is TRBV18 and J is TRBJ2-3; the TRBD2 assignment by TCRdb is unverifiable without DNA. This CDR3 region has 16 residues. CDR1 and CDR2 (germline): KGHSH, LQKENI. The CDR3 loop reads CASSLGTSGTTDTQYF.

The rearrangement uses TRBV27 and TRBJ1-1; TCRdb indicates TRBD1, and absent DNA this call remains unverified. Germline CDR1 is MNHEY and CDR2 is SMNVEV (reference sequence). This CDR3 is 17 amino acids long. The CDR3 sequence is CASSFYPRGYGGGEAFF.

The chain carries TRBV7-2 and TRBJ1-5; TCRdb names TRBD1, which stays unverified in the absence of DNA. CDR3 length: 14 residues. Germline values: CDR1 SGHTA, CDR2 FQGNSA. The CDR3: CASSPNRDHQPQHF.